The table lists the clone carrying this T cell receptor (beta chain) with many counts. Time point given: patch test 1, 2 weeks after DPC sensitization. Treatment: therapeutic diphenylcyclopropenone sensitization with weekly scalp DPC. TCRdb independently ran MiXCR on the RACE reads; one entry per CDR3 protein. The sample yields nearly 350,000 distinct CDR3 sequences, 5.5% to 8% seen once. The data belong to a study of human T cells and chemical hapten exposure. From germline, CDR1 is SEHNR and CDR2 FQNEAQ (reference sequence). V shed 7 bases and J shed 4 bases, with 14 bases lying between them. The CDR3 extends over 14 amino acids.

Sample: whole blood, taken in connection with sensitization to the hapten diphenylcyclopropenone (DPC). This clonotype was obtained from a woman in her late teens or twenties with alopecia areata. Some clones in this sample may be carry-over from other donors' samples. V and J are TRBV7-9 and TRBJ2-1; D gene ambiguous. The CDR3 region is CASTPGDTYNEQFF. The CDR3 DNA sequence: TGTGCCAGCACCCCAGGAGATACGTACAATGAGCAGTTCTTC.